One sample yielded the 21 T cell receptor beta chains listed below, sequenced in a study of shared clonotypes between healthy human individuals. Measured with immunoSEQ multiplex PCR; TCRdb has only the in-frame clones, and not every one. The table includes some 2.1 million clones, over 85% detected once. Terminally differentiated effector memory CD45RA+ cells were excluded by CCR7 positive selection of CD45RO-negative cells. The specimen was naive CD8+ T cells sorted from blood. The receptors come from a man aged 18 to 29 in good health.

The genes are TRBV6-5 and TRBJ2-5; D uncertain. V lost 7 bases to trimming and J lost 4 bases, with 16 bases between them. The CDR3 consists of 14 residues. Per the germline V gene, CDR1 is MNHEY and CDR2 is SVGAGI. The CDR3 sequence: CASNSGDRLETQYF. CDR3 DNA: TGTGCCAGCAACTCCGGCGATAGACTAGAGACCCAGTACTTC.

The J gene is TRBJ1-4, the V gene TRBV7-9, with D uncertain. V shed 1 base and J shed 8 bases, with 8 bases lying between them. The CDR3 consists of 13 residues. CDR1 and CDR2 (germline): SEHNR, FQNEAQ (reference sequence). The CDR3 reads CASSLESREKLFF. The CDR3 DNA sequence: TGTGCCAGCAGCTTAGAGAGTAGGGAAAAACTGTTTTTT.

A single count supports this clone. The chain couples TRBV7-8 to TRBJ2-3, with a weak D call TRBD2 (7 bases). Trimming cost V 2 bases and J 3 bases, with 21 bases left between them. The CDR3 contains 18 residues. Looked up from germline, CDR1 is SGHVS and CDR2 is FQNEAQ. The CDR3, as DNA: TGTGCCAGCAGCTTATCAATAACGGGCGGGGGCTATACAGATACGCAGTATTTT. It translates to CASSLSITGGGYTDTQYF.

The rearrangement links TRBV19 to TRBJ2-2, with D possibly being TRBD2 (5 bases). V lost 5 bases, J lost 6 bases, and 10 bases lay in between. This CDR3 spans 13 amino acids. Germline CDR1 LNHDA, CDR2 SQIVND (reference sequence). CDR3 bases: TGTGCCAGTAGTTTTACTAGTCCCGGGGAGCTGTTTTTT. This translates into CASSFTSPGELFF.

J is TRBJ2-7 and V is TRBV28; D is ambiguous. The CDR3 spans 13 residues. V lost 9 bases, J lost 4 bases, and 16 bases lay in between. CDR1 is MDHEN, CDR2 SYDVKM, per germline. The CDR3 DNA follows: TGTGCCAGTTCTAATCAAAGTCCGTACGAGCAGTACTTC. It specifies CASSNQSPYEQYF.

The J gene is TRBJ2-2, the V gene TRBV10-1; D is unresolved. Trimming stripped 2 bases from V and 4 bases from J, with 5 bases between. This CDR3 has 13 amino acids. The V gene's germline CDR1 is WNHNN and CDR2 SYGVQD (reference sequence). CDR3 residues: CASSEVPTGELFF. DNA for the CDR3: TGCGCCAGCAGTGAGGTACCCACCGGGGAGCTGTTTTTT.

The rearrangement joins TRBV5-1 to TRBJ2-7, with 8 bases fitting TRBD2. Germline assignment: CDR1 SGHRS and CDR2 YFSETQ. The CDR3 totals 17 residues. V was pared by 4 bases and J by 5 bases, with 17 bases of the junction left unmatched. The CDR3 reads CASSDNGGRLVFNEQYF. The CDR3 nucleotides read TGCGCCAGCAGCGATAATGGCGGGAGGTTGGTTTTCAACGAGCAGTACTTC.

The chain combines TRBV11-2 with TRBJ2-1; no clear D. V was trimmed by 5 bases and J by 0 bases, leaving 20 bases between them. There are 18 residues in the CDR3. The germline V gene encodes CDR1 SGHAT and CDR2 FQNNGV. The CDR3 DNA reads as TGTGCCAGCAGCACTCCTCGTAAGGCGGCCCTCTCCTACAATGAGCAGTTCTTC. This encodes CASSTPRKAALSYNEQFF.

The chain combines TRBV28 with TRBJ1-5; 7 bases are shared with TRBD1. The CDR3 contains 16 residues. V shed 8 bases, J shed 4 bases, and the junction held 14 bases outside the gene matches. Germline values: CDR1 MDHEN, CDR2 SYDVKM. In DNA form, the CDR3 reads TGTGCCAGCCGGGAAAATATGGGACAGCCAAATCAGCCCCAGCATTTT. It yields the protein CASRENMGQPNQPQHF.

The V and J genes are TRBV4-1 and TRBJ2-3, with 14 bases fitting TRBD2. From germline, CDR1 is MGHRA and CDR2 YSYEKL. V dropped 6 bases and J dropped 4; count of bases not matched to a gene: 3. CDR3 length: 15 residues. The CDR3 here is CASRRLAGGADTQYF. CDR3 bases: TGCGCCAGCAGACGACTAGCGGGGGGGGCAGATACGCAGTATTTT.

A single count supports this clone. The V gene is TRBV7-2, the J gene TRBJ2-7; 9 bases are a match to TRBD1. The length of the CDR3 is 15 residues. The V gene's germline CDR1 is SGHTA and CDR2 FQGNSA. Unmatched junction bases numbered 3, after V lost 1 base and J lost 2 bases. The CDR3 protein is CASSLGQGVTYEQYF. The CDR3 bases are TGTGCCAGCAGCTTAGGACAGGGGGTAACCTACGAGCAGTACTTC.

J is TRBJ2-2 and V is TRBV7-6, with TRBD2 as a possible D gene (6 bases). Between the trimmed V and J ends, which lost 5 bases and 6 bases, there was a span of 13 bases. CDR3 length equals 14 residues. From germline, CDR1 is SGHVS and CDR2 FNYEAQ. This CDR3 reads CASSPARESGELFF. The CDR3 DNA is TGTGCCAGCAGCCCCGCTCGGGAGTCCGGGGAGCTGTTTTTT.

About this clone: The sample contains more than one DNA sequence encoding this CDR3. The chain links TRBV2 to TRBJ2-7, with D maybe TRBD2 (5 bases). Looked up from germline, CDR1 is SNHLY and CDR2 is FYNNEI. V lost 8 bases to trimming and J lost 1 base, with 6 bases between them. The CDR3 is 11 amino acids. CDR3 bases: TGTGCCAGCCGGGAATCCTACGAGCAGTACTTC. Protein: CASRESYEQYF.

This chain joins TRBV10-1 and TRBJ2-3; TRBD2 matches at 10 bases. The CDR3 extends over 15 amino acids. Unmatched junction bases numbered 1, after V lost 3 bases and J lost 1 base. Germline CDR1 reads WNHNN; CDR2 reads SYGVQD (reference sequence). CDR3: CASSDGTSGTDTQYF. The CDR3 nucleotides read TGCGCCAGCAGTGATGGGACTAGCGGCACAGATACGCAGTATTTT.

This chain connects TRBV6-5 to TRBJ1-1; 7 nucleotides agree with TRBD1. CDR1 and CDR2 from the germline V gene are MNHEY and SVGAGI. J was trimmed by 3 bases and V by 6 bases; bases with no gene match: 4. The CDR3 sequence is 13 residues long. CDR3 residues: CASSDRAYTEAFF. The CDR3 DNA reads as TGTGCCAGCAGCGACAGGGCCTACACTGAAGCTTTCTTT.

The chain is built from TRBV28 and TRBJ2-2, with D possibly being TRBD2 (5 bases). The germline V gene has CDR1 MDHEN and CDR2 SYDVKM. The CDR3 is made up of 16 amino acids. V dropped 4 bases and J dropped 1 base, with 13 bases sitting between them. The CDR3 loop reads CASSSGRTENTGELFF. CDR3 nucleotides: TGTGCCAGCAGTTCTGGACGGACTGAGAACACCGGGGAGCTGTTTTTT.

V usage is TRBV10-2 and J usage is TRBJ2-7; 9 bases line up with TRBD2. This CDR3 is 14 amino acids long. Per the germline V gene, CDR1 is WSHSY and CDR2 is SAAADI. The V and J ends lost 3 bases and 5 bases, in that order; junction bases with no gene match: 5. Here the CDR3 DNA reads TGCGCCAGCAGTGATATGGCGGGAGGGGACGAGCAGTACTTC. Its protein product is CASSDMAGGDEQYF.

This rearrangement joins TRBV6-4 to TRBJ2-7; D is perhaps TRBD2 (7 bases). Germline V gene data show CDR1 as MRHNA and CDR2 as SNTAGT. V shed 3 bases and J shed 6 bases, with 24 bases lying between them. CDR3 length: 17 amino acids. Here the CDR3 DNA reads TGTGCCAGCAGTGAGGGGGGTCACAGGGTGTCTAGCGGCGAGCAGTACTTC. As protein: CASSEGGHRVSSGEQYF.

J is TRBJ1-1 and V is TRBV27; unclear D gene. Trimming took 3 bases from V and 5 from J, leaving 13 bases between them. The CDR3 consists of 14 residues. Germline loops: CDR1 MNHEY, CDR2 SMNVEV (reference sequence). As DNA, the CDR3 is TGTGCCAGCAGTTTGACCTCAGGAGGGACTGAAGCTTTCTTT. It yields the protein CASSLTSGGTEAFF.

V and J are TRBV10-1 and TRBJ2-2, with D unresolved. Trimming removed 3 bases from V and 4 bases from J, with 12 bases in between. The CDR3 extends over 15 amino acids. Germline V gene data show CDR1 as WNHNN and CDR2 as SYGVQD (reference sequence). The CDR3 here is CASSEGSLSTGELFF. CDR3 bases: TGCGCCAGCAGTGAAGGAAGCCTTAGCACCGGGGAGCTGTTTTTT.

V and J are TRBV7-9 and TRBJ2-5; D tentatively reads TRBD1 or TRBD2 (6 bases each). This CDR3 has 16 amino acids. V was pared by 5 bases and J by 4 bases, with 20 bases between. Germline V gene sequence: CDR1 SEHNR, CDR2 FQNEAQ (reference sequence). The CDR3 loop is CASSPPTLGGGETQYF. As DNA, the CDR3 is TGTGCCAGCAGCCCACCCACCCTCGGGGGCGGAGAGACCCAGTACTTC. Full variable domain (rest looked up from reference TRBV7-9 and TRBJ2-5): DTGVSQNPRHKITKRGQNVTFRCDPISEHNRLYWYRQTLGQGPEFLTYFQNEAQLEKSRLLSDRFSAERPKGSFSTLEIQRTEQGDSAMYLCASSPPTLGGGETQYFGPGTRLLVL.